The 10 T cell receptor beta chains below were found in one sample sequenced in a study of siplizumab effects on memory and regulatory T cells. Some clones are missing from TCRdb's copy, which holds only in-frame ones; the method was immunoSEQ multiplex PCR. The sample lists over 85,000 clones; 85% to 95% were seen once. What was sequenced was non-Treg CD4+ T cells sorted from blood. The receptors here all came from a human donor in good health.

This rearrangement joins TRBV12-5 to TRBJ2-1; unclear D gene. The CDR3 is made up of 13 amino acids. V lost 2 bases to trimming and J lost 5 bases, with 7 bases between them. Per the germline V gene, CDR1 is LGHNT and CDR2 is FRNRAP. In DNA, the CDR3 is TGTGCTAGTGGTTTGTCTGGTGACAATGAGCAGTTCTTC. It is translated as CASGLSGDNEQFF. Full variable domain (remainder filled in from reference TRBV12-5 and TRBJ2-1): DARVTQTPRHKVTEMGQEVTMRCQPILGHNTVFWYRQTMMQGLELLAYFRNRAPLDDSGMPKDRFSAEMPDATLATLKIQPSEPRDSAVYFCASGLSGDNEQFFGPGTRLTVL.

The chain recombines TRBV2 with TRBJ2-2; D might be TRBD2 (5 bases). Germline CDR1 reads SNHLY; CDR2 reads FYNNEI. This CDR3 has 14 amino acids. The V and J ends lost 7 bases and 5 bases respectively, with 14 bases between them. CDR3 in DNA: TGTGCCAGCATCAAGGGTCGGGAAACCGGGGAGCTGTTTTTT. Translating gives CASIKGRETGELFF.

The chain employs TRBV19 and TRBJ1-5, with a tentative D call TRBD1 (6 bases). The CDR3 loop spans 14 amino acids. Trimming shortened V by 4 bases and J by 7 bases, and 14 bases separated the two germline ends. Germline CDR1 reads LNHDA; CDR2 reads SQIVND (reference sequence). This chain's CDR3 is CASSTTGINQPQHF. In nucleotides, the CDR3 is TGTGCCAGTAGTACCACAGGGATCAACCAGCCCCAGCATTTT.

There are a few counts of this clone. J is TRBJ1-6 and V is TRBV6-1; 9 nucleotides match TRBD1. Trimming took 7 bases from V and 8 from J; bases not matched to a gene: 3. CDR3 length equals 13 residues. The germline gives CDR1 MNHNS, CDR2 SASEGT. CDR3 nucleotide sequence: TGTGCCAGCAACCGGGACAGGGATTCACCCCTCCACTTT. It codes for CASNRDRDSPLHF.

CDR3 coding DNA: TGTGCCAGCAGCTTAAAGGTAACTGGGGCCAACGTCCTGACTTTC. Translated, it gives CASSLKVTGANVLTF. V gene TRBV5-6 combines with J gene TRBJ2-6; D unresolved. The V gene's germline CDR1 is SGHDT and CDR2 YYEEEE. V lost 2 bases to trimming and J lost 2 bases, with 8 bases between them. CDR3 length: 15 amino acids. The whole variable domain, remainder taken from reference TRBV5-6 and TRBJ2-6, is DAGVTQSPTHLIKTRGQQVTLRCSPKSGHDTVSWYQQALGQGPQFIFQYYEEEERQRGNFPDRFSGHQFPNYSSELNVNALLLGDSALYLCASSLKVTGANVLTFGAGSRLTVL.

CDR3 coding DNA: TGCGCCAGCAGCTTGCCAGGGATGAGTGAGCAGTACTTC. It yields the protein CASSLPGMSEQYF. This sequence joins TRBV5-1 and TRBJ2-7; tentatively, D is TRBD1 (5 bases). This CDR3 is built from 13 residues. Germline-derived CDR1 and CDR2 are SGHRS and YFSETQ. V lost 1 base and J 7 bases, leaving 12 bases between the germline ends.

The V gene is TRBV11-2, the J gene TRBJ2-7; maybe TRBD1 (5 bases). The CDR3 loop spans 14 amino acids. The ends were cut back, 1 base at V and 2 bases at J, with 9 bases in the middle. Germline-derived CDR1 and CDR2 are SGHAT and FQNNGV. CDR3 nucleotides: TGTGCCAGCAGCTTAGCCTACAGGACCTACGAGCAGTACTTC. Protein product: CASSLAYRTYEQYF.

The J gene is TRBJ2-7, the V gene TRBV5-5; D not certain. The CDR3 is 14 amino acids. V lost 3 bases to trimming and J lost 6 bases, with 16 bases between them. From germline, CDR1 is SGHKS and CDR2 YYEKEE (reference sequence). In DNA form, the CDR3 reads TGTGCCAGCAGCTCTGTCCTCCTTACAGTCGAGCAGTACTTC. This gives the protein CASSSVLLTVEQYF.

DNA of the CDR3: TGTGCCAGCAGCTTATTAGAGTTAAGGTTCTTC. It translates to CASSLLELRFF. The gene calls are TRBV7-2 and TRBJ2-1; the D is unclear. This CDR3 has 11 residues. Trimming shortened V by 2 bases and J by 15 bases, and 11 bases separated the two germline ends. In germline, CDR1 is SGHTA, CDR2 FQGNSA.

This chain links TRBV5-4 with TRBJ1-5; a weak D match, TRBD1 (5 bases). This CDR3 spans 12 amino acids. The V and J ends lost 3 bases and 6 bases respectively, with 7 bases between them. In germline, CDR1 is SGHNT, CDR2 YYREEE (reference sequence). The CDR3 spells CASSSQGQPQHF. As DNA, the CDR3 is TGTGCCAGCAGCTCGCAGGGTCAGCCCCAGCATTTT.